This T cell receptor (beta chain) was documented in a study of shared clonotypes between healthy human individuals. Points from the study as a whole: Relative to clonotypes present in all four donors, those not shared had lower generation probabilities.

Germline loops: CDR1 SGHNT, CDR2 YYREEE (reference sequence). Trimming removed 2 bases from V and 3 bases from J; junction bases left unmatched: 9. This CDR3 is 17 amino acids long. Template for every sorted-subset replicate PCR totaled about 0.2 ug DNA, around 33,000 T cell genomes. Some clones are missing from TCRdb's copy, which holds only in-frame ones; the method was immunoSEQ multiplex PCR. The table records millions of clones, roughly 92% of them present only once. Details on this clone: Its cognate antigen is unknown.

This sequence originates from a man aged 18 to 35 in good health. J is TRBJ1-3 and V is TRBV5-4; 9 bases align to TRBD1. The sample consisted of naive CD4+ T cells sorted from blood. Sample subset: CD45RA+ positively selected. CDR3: CASSLHLQGAYGNTIYF. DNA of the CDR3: TGTGCCAGCAGCTTACATCTACAGGGGGCGTATGGAAACACCATATATTTT.